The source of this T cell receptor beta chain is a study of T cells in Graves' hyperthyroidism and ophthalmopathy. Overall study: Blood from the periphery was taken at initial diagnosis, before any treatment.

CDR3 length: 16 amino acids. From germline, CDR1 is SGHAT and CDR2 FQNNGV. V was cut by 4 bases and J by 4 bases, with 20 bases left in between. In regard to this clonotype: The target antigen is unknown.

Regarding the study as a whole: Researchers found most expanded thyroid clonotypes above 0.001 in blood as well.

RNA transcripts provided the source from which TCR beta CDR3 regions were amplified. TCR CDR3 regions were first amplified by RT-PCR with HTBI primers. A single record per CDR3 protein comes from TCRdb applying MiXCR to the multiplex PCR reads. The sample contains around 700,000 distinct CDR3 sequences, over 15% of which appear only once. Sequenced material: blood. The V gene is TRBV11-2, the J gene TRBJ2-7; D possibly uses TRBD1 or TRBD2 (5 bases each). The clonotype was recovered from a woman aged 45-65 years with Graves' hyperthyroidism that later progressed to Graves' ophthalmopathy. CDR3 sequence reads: CASSSRLRDREYEQYF. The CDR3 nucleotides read TGTGCCAGCAGCTCTAGACTCAGGGATAGGGAGTACGAGCAGTACTTC.